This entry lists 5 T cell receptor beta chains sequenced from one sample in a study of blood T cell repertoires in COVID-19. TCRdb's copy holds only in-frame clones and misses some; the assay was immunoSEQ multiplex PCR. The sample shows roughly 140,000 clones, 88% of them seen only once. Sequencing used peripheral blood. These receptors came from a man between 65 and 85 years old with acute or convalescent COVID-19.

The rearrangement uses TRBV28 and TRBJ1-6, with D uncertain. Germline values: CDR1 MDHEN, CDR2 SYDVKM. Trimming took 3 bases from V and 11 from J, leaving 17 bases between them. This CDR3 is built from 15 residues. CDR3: CASSLSYGVLPPLHF. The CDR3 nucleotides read TGTGCCAGCAGTTTGAGTTACGGGGTCCTGCCACCCCTCCACTTT.

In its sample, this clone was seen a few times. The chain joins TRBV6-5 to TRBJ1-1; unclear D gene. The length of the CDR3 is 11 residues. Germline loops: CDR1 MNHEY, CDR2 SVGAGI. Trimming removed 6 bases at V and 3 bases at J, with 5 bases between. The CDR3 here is CASRSYTEAFF. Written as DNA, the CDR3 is TGTGCCAGCAGGAGTTACACTGAAGCTTTCTTT.

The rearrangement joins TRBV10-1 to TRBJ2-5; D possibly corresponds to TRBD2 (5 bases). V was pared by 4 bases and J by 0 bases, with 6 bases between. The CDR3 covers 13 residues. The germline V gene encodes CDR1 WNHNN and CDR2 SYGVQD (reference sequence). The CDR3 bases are TGCGCCAGCAGTGGGAGGAACCAAGAGACCCAGTACTTC. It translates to CASSGRNQETQYF.

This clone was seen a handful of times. CDR3 bases: TGTGCCAGCTCACCAGGGACAGCGAACACTGAAGCTTTCTTT. It translates to CASSPGTANTEAFF. This sequence joins TRBV18 and TRBJ1-1; the match to TRBD1 covers 7 bases. Trimming at V came to 2 bases and at J to 1 base, leaving 1 base not matched to a gene. The CDR3 is 14 amino acids. The germline gives CDR1 KGHSH, CDR2 LQKENI.

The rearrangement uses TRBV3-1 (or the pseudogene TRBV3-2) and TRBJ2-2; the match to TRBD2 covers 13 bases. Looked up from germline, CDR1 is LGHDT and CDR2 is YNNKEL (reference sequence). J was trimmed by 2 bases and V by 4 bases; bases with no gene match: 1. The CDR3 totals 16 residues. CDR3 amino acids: CASSLGLAGNTGELFF. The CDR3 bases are TGTGCCAGCAGCCTGGGACTAGCGGGAAACACCGGGGAGCTGTTTTTT.